This is a list of T cell receptor beta chains from one sample in a study of chemoradiotherapy in HPV16-positive cancers. Assay: immunoSEQ multiplex PCR; the TCRdb copy retains only in-frame clones and omits some. The sample has 4,500 to 6,000 clones; 76% are singletons. The sample was collected from a patient who underwent chemoradiotherapy. All receptors derive from a human donor with HPV-associated anogenital cancer. The CDR3 runs from the conserved cysteine through the conserved F or W. The order of the fields is clone size, J gene, D gene, V gene, CDR3 DNA, CDR3 protein. D genes are given only for firm matches. The size field is filled for only some rows; it gives once, few, many or a size class.

clone size: -; J gene: TRBJ1-1; D gene: -; V gene: TRBV5-5; CDR3 DNA: TGTGCCAGCAGCTCTCTTACGATGAACACTGAAGCTTTCTTT; CDR3 protein: CASSSLTMNTEAFF
clone size: -; J gene: TRBJ1-5; D gene: -; V gene: TRBV5-1; CDR3 DNA: TGCGCCAGCAGCTTATCAGGGGCGGATCAGCCCCAGCATTTT; CDR3 protein: CASSLSGADQPQHF
clone size: -; J gene: TRBJ1-5; D gene: -; V gene: TRBV28; CDR3 DNA: TGTGCCAGCAGTTTCCGTAGGGGAGGCAATCAGCCCCAGCATTTT; CDR3 protein: CASSFRRGGNQPQHF
clone size: few; J gene: TRBJ2-3; D gene: -; V gene: TRBV4-1; CDR3 DNA: TGCGCCAGCAGCCGGTTGGGGGGCGTAGATACGCAGTATTTT; CDR3 protein: CASSRLGGVDTQYF
clone size: -; J gene: TRBJ2-1; D gene: TRBD2; V gene: TRBV9; CDR3 DNA: TGTGCCAGCAGCGATCGGACTAGCGGGAGGGATGAGCAGTTCTTC; CDR3 protein: CASSDRTSGRDEQFF
clone size: -; J gene: TRBJ2-1; D gene: TRBD2; V gene: TRBV27; CDR3 DNA: TGTGCCAGCTCCTTTACGGCTAGCGGGATGATATACAATGAGCAGTTCTTC; CDR3 protein: CASSFTASGMIYNEQFF
clone size: -; J gene: TRBJ1-5; D gene: -; V gene: TRBV27; CDR3 DNA: TGTGCCAGCAGTCCCCGTGGTTTGGGAAATCAGCCCCAGCATTTT; CDR3 protein: CASSPRGLGNQPQHF
clone size: -; J gene: TRBJ1-1; D gene: -; V gene: TRBV29-1; CDR3 DNA: TGCAGCGTTGGAACAGGGAGTACTGAAGCTTTCTTT; CDR3 protein: CSVGTGSTEAFF
clone size: few; J gene: TRBJ1-1; D gene: -; V gene: TRBV19; CDR3 DNA: TGTGCCAGTAGTATTCGGAAGACGGACACTGAAGCTTTCTTT; CDR3 protein: CASSIRKTDTEAFF
clone size: -; J gene: TRBJ1-5; D gene: -; V gene: TRBV6-4; CDR3 DNA: TGTGCCAGCAGTGCCGAACAGGGTCAGCCCCAGCATTTT; CDR3 protein: CASSAEQGQPQHF
clone size: -; J gene: TRBJ2-5; D gene: TRBD2; V gene: TRBV15; CDR3 DNA: TGTGCCACCAGCAGAGTTGGGACTAGCGGGACCCAAGAGACCCAGTACTTC; CDR3 protein: CATSRVGTSGTQETQYF
clone size: few; J gene: TRBJ1-1; D gene: -; V gene: TRBV5-6; CDR3 DNA: TGTGCCAGCAGCTTGGTCAGCGGGGGCACTGAAGCTTTCTTT; CDR3 protein: CASSLVSGGTEAFF
clone size: -; J gene: TRBJ2-7; D gene: TRBD2; V gene: TRBV25-1; CDR3 DNA: TGTGCCAGCAGTGAAAGGGCGGGAGTTTCCTACGAGCAGTACTTC; CDR3 protein: CASSERAGVSYEQYF
clone size: -; J gene: TRBJ2-3; D gene: -; V gene: TRBV15; CDR3 DNA: TGTGCCACCAGCAGAGATCTGGAAACAGATACGCAGTATTTT; CDR3 protein: CATSRDLETDTQYF
clone size: once; J gene: TRBJ2-2; D gene: -; V gene: TRBV2; CDR3 DNA: TGTGCCAGCACGGTCGCGAACACCGGGGAGCTGTTTTTT; CDR3 protein: CASTVANTGELFF
clone size: -; J gene: TRBJ2-1; D gene: TRBD2; V gene: TRBV4-3; CDR3 DNA: TGCGCCAGCAGCCAACCGACTAGCGGGGAGGTAAATGAGCAGTTCTTC; CDR3 protein: CASSQPTSGEVNEQFF
clone size: once; J gene: TRBJ2-1; D gene: TRBD2; V gene: TRBV14; CDR3 DNA: TGTGCCAGCAGCCCTAGCGGGAGTTTACGCAATGAGCAGTTCTTC; CDR3 protein: CASSPSGSLRNEQFF
clone size: -; J gene: TRBJ1-1; D gene: TRBD1; V gene: TRBV5-1; CDR3 DNA: TGCGCCAGCAGCCCCAGGGGGTCCGACACTGAAGCTTTCTTT; CDR3 protein: CASSPRGSDTEAFF
clone size: -; J gene: TRBJ2-6; D gene: -; V gene: TRBV4-3; CDR3 DNA: TGCGCCAGCAGCCAAGCGTTCGGGGCTGGGGCCAACGTCCTGACTTTC; CDR3 protein: CASSQAFGAGANVLTF
clone size: -; J gene: TRBJ1-2; D gene: -; V gene: TRBV21-1; CDR3 DNA: TGTGCCAGCAGCATCATAAAGGGCAGTGGCTACACCTTC; CDR3 protein: CASSIIKGSGYTF
clone size: -; J gene: TRBJ2-1; D gene: TRBD2; V gene: TRBV14; CDR3 DNA: TGTGCCAGCAGCCGCTCAGGTTGGGACACTACCCGGGAGGGGCAGTTCTTC; CDR3 protein: CASSRSGWDTTREGQFF
clone size: -; J gene: TRBJ2-1; D gene: TRBD1; V gene: TRBV18; CDR3 DNA: TGTGCCAGCTCACCTACAGGGGGCTCCTACAATGAGCAGTTCTTC; CDR3 protein: CASSPTGGSYNEQFF
clone size: -; J gene: TRBJ2-2; D gene: -; V gene: TRBV29-1; CDR3 DNA: TGCAGCGGCCATAGTGCGCTAAACACCGGGGAGCTGTTTTTT; CDR3 protein: CSGHSALNTGELFF
clone size: -; J gene: TRBJ1-1; D gene: -; V gene: TRBV7-9; CDR3 DNA: TGTGCCAGCAGGGCCGGGACGGCCTTGCCCACACTATTTAACACTGAAGCTTTCTTT; CDR3 protein: CASRAGTALPTLFNTEAFF
clone size: -; J gene: TRBJ1-1; D gene: -; V gene: TRBV7-9; CDR3 DNA: TGTGCCAGCAGCTTCCGTGCCCCTGAAGCTTTCTTT; CDR3 protein: CASSFRAPEAFF
clone size: -; J gene: TRBJ2-7; D gene: -; V gene: TRBV18; CDR3 DNA: TGTGCCACCGAGGGCGTAGGAGACGGGGAGCAGTACTTC; CDR3 protein: CATEGVGDGEQYF
clone size: few; J gene: TRBJ1-1; D gene: -; V gene: TRBV7-9; CDR3 DNA: TGTGCCAGCAGCGAAGATAGCGGGGACACTGAAGCTTTCTTT; CDR3 protein: CASSEDSGDTEAFF
clone size: -; J gene: TRBJ2-2; D gene: -; V gene: TRBV7-2; CDR3 DNA: TGTGCCAGCAGCTTAGTGGGGGACACCGGGGAGCTGTTTTTT; CDR3 protein: CASSLVGDTGELFF
clone size: -; J gene: TRBJ1-1; D gene: -; V gene: TRBV29-1; CDR3 DNA: TGCAGCGCTGACCTCGGACGCCAGAACACTGAAGCTTTCTTT; CDR3 protein: CSADLGRQNTEAFF
clone size: -; J gene: TRBJ1-1; D gene: -; V gene: TRBV9; CDR3 DNA: TGTGCCAGCAGCGTAGTGGGTTTAGAGGCTTTCTTT; CDR3 protein: CASSVVGLEAFF